This passage covers 21 T cell receptor beta chains from one sample sequenced in a study of Graves' ophthalmopathy and Graves' hyperthyroidism. RNA transcripts served as template for amplifying TCR beta CDR3 sequences. HTBI-primed first-round RT-PCR preceded second-round multiplex PCR. Each CDR3 protein gets one entry after TCRdb re-called the multiplex PCR reads with MiXCR. The sample lists some 400,000 distinct CDR3 sequences; about a sixth were seen once. The sample was peripheral blood. Receptors were obtained from a woman younger than 35 with Graves' ophthalmopathy.

This clonotype was picked up many times. The chain links TRBV10-3 to TRBJ1-1, with 7 bases lining up with TRBD1. The CDR3 extends over 15 amino acids. The junction had 12 bases not matched to a gene; V was cut back by 6 bases and J by 5 bases. CDR1 and CDR2 from the germline V gene are ENHRY and SYGVKD. Here the CDR3 reads CAIRTPQGGGTEAFF. The CDR3 DNA reads as TGTGCCATCAGGACTCCCCAGGGGGGAGGAACTGAAGCTTTCTTT.

This clonotype has a count of ten or more. The chain uses TRBV25-1 and TRBJ2-5; D is uncertain. The CDR3 consists of 11 residues. V was trimmed by 3 bases and J by 5 bases, leaving 4 bases between them. The germline CDR1 and CDR2 sequences are MGHDK and SYGVNS. CDR3 sequence reads: CASSESETQYF. The DNA of the CDR3 is TGTGCCAGCAGTGAGTCGGAGACCCAGTACTTC.

This clonotype was detected many times. The chain combines TRBV7-9 with TRBJ1-2; the D gene is possibly TRBD1 (6 bases). V lost 5 bases, J lost 8 bases, and 15 bases lay in between. This CDR3 comprises 13 residues. Germline V gene data show CDR1 as SEHNR and CDR2 as FQNEAQ (reference sequence). The CDR3 coding sequence is TGTGCCAGCAGCCCGGGACACCTTCGCGGCTACACCTTC. The encoded protein is CASSPGHLRGYTF. Full variable domain (outside the CDR3, taken from reference TRBV7-9 and TRBJ1-2): DTGVSQNPRHKITKRGQNVTFRCDPISEHNRLYWYRQTLGQGPEFLTYFQNEAQLEKSRLLSDRFSAERPKGSFSTLEIQRTEQGDSAMYLCASSPGHLRGYTFGSGTRLTVV.

V usage is TRBV9 and J usage is TRBJ1-2; possibly TRBD1 for D (6 bases). The length of the CDR3 is 16 residues. V was trimmed by 3 bases and J by 4 bases, leaving 19 bases between them. In germline, CDR1 is SGDLS, CDR2 YYNGEE. CDR3 sequence (DNA): TGTGCCAGCAGCGGAGATATACGGGACAATCCCTATGGCTACACCTTC. It translates to CASSGDIRDNPYGYTF.

In its sample, this clonotype was seen many times. The V call is TRBV6-5, the J call TRBJ2-7, with D possibly matching TRBD2 (6 bases). The CDR3 has 15 residues. The V gene lost 0 bases and the J gene lost 1 base, with 10 bases spanning the gap. The germline CDR1 and CDR2 sequences are MNHEY and SVGAGI. The CDR3 here is CASSYSALASYEQYF. The CDR3 DNA reads as TGTGCCAGCAGTTACTCGGCACTAGCTTCCTACGAGCAGTACTTC.

In its sample, this clonotype was seen many times. The J gene is TRBJ1-6, the V gene TRBV6-1, with 7 positions matching TRBD1. In germline, CDR1 is MNHNS, CDR2 SASEGT. This CDR3 region has 14 residues. The trim removed 7 bases at V and 10 bases at J, leaving 10 bases unmatched. CDR3 region: CASKWTGPNSPLHF. CDR3 DNA: TGTGCCAGCAAATGGACAGGCCCCAACTCACCCCTCCACTTT.

This clonotype was recorded at least ten times. The genes are TRBV6-1 and TRBJ1-5; the D is unclear. The CDR3 runs to 17 residues. V was trimmed by 2 bases and J by 1 base, leaving 15 bases between them. CDR1 MNHNS and CDR2 SASEGT come from the germline V gene. The CDR3 region is CASSEPPQRVSNQPQHF. In DNA form, the CDR3 reads TGTGCCAGCAGTGAACCCCCCCAGAGGGTCAGCAATCAGCCCCAGCATTTT.

This clonotype was counted at least ten times. The rearrangement uses TRBV12-3 or TRBV12-4 and TRBJ1-1; D perhaps matches TRBD1 (6 bases). V lost 7 bases and J 0 bases, leaving 12 bases between the germline ends. This CDR3 spans 14 amino acids. CDR3 protein: CASTVGGLNTEAFF. The CDR3 DNA reads TGTGCCAGCACCGTGGGGGGCCTGAACACTGAAGCTTTCTTT.

V usage is TRBV19 and J usage is TRBJ1-3; 7 bases are a match to TRBD1. V gave up 5 bases and J gave up 9 bases; unmatched junction bases: 4. CDR3 length: 12 residues. CDR1 and CDR2 (germline): LNHDA, SQIVND (reference sequence). The CDR3 coding sequence is TGTGCCAGTAGTCCCAACAGGGGCACCATATATTTT. Its protein is CASSPNRGTIYF.

This clonotype was detected ten times or more. The chain recombines TRBV30 with TRBJ2-2; tentative D call: TRBD1 (5 bases). Trimming removed 3 bases at V and 4 bases at J, with 9 bases between. This CDR3 has 13 amino acids. CDR1 and CDR2 from the germline V gene are GTSNPN and SVGIG (reference sequence). CDR3 amino acids: CAWRQGGTGELFF. The CDR3 region has the DNA TGTGCCTGGAGGCAGGGTGGCACCGGGGAGCTGTTTTTT.

Many counts were recorded for this clonotype. The CDR3 DNA is TGTGCCAGCAGTTTTATGAACTTACGGACAGGGGGAAACACCATATATTTT. Amino acids: CASSFMNLRTGGNTIYF. The V and J genes are TRBV28 and TRBJ1-3; 8 bases fit TRBD1. The junction had 11 bases not matched to a gene; V was cut back by 3 bases and J by 4 bases. The germline CDR1 and CDR2 sequences are MDHEN and SYDVKM. The CDR3 has 17 residues.

The sample holds many counts of this clonotype. The chain recombines TRBV7-2 with TRBJ1-2, with D possibly being TRBD1 (5 bases). V was clipped by 3 bases and J by 8 bases, with 16 bases between them. CDR1 is SGHTA, CDR2 FQGNSA, per germline. The CDR3 extends over 14 amino acids. The CDR3 DNA is TGTGCCAGCAGCTTTTATGAGGGAGGGGAGGGCTACACCTTC. Translation: CASSFYEGGEGYTF. Complete variable domain (other parts from reference TRBV7-2 and TRBJ1-2): GAGVSQSPSNKVTEKGKDVELRCDPISGHTALYWYRQSLGQGLEFLIYFQGNSAPDKSGLPSDRFSAERTGGSVSTLTIQRTQQEDSAVYLCASSFYEGGEGYTFGSGTRLTVV.

In this sample, this clonotype turned up many times. The rearrangement joins TRBV6-1 to TRBJ2-7, with TRBD2 matching 8 bases. Germline CDR1 MNHNS, CDR2 SASEGT. Germline trimming cut 5 bases from V and 2 bases from J; bases unmatched to any gene: 8. The CDR3 totals 15 residues. In DNA, the CDR3 is TGTGCCAGCAGTCTTAGCGGGGCGACGGCCTACGAGCAGTACTTC. Its protein product is CASSLSGATAYEQYF.

The genes are TRBV9 and TRBJ2-7; D remains unclear. Germline V gene data show CDR1 as SGDLS and CDR2 as YYNGEE. The CDR3 runs 11 residues. The V and J ends lost 3 bases and 8 bases respectively, with 9 bases between them. The CDR3 protein is CASSADSKQYF. Written as DNA, the CDR3 is TGTGCCAGCAGCGCCGATTCGAAGCAGTACTTC.

There are many counts of this clonotype. CDR3 bases: TGTGCCACCGTAACAGGGTCCATGAACACTGAAGCTTTCTTT. Translation: CATVTGSMNTEAFF. The chain is built from TRBV7-2 and TRBJ1-1; the D gene is possibly TRBD1 (6 bases). The V and J ends lost 10 bases and 0 bases respectively, with 15 bases between them. Looked up from germline, CDR1 is SGHTA and CDR2 is FQGNSA. The CDR3 is made up of 14 amino acids. The full variable domain, completed using reference TRBV7-2 and TRBJ1-1, is GAGVSQSPSNKVTEKGKDVELRCDPISGHTALYWYRQSLGQGLEFLIYFQGNSAPDKSGLPSDRFSAERTGGSVSTLTIQRTQQEDSAVYLCATVTGSMNTEAFFGQGTRLTVV.

This clonotype was detected many times. The rearrangement joins TRBV11-2 to TRBJ2-5, with D possibly matching TRBD2 (5 bases). With 5 bases removed from V and 6 bases from J, the gap between germline ends came to 16 bases. This CDR3 has 14 amino acids. The germline CDR1 and CDR2 sequences are SGHAT and FQNNGV. The CDR3 bases are TGTGCCAGCAGCCTAGCCGGGCCAACAAAGACCCAGTACTTC. This gives the protein CASSLAGPTKTQYF.

This clonotype was observed many times. The genes are TRBV12-3 or TRBV12-4 and TRBJ2-2; 9 bases agree with TRBD2. V gave up 8 bases and J gave up 4 bases; unmatched junction bases: 11. The CDR3 consists of 16 residues. The CDR3 loop is CASAGAGGPITGELFF. CDR3 nucleotide sequence: TGTGCCAGCGCCGGTGCGGGAGGGCCCATCACCGGGGAGCTGTTTTTT.

The chain combines TRBV20-1 with TRBJ2-7, with D unresolved. The V gene's germline CDR1 is DFQATT and CDR2 SNEGSKA (reference sequence). The CDR3 contains 14 residues. V shed 1 base and J shed 4 bases, with 14 bases lying between them. The CDR3 protein is CSARGGVSTYEQYF. The CDR3, as DNA: TGCAGTGCTAGAGGTGGGGTTTCGACGTACGAGCAGTACTTC.

This clonotype was detected many times. The chain carries TRBV11-2 and TRBJ2-2; 9 positions match TRBD2. Trimming took 4 bases from V and 2 from J; bases not matched to a gene: 5. Germline assignment: CDR1 SGHAT and CDR2 FQNNGV. The CDR3 is 16 residues long. CDR3 amino acids: CASSYRGGANTGELFF. CDR3 DNA: TGTGCCAGCAGCTATCGCGGGGGGGCCAACACCGGGGAGCTGTTTTTT.

V usage is TRBV11-2 and J usage is TRBJ1-2, with 8 bases that match TRBD1. Trimming cost V 0 bases and J 6 bases; bases outside gene matches: 6. The CDR3 is made up of 15 amino acids. From germline, CDR1 is SGHAT and CDR2 FQNNGV. In DNA form, the CDR3 reads TGTGCCAGCAGCTTAGATCCAGGGGGCGCCGATGGCTACACCTTC. Translated: CASSLDPGGADGYTF.

In this sample, this clonotype turned up a few times. The rearrangement uses TRBV6-2 or TRBV6-3 and TRBJ1-5; D is unresolved. V lost 5 bases and J lost 0, with 11 bases in between. The CDR3 length is 15 residues. Germline V lookup: CDR1 MNHEY, CDR2 SVGEGT. CDR3 nucleotides: TGTGCCAGCAGTGCCTCAGGTTATAGCAATCAGCCCCAGCATTTT. This gives the protein CASSASGYSNQPQHF.